These T cell receptor beta chains were read from a single sample in a study of shared T cell receptors in the human thymus. The table came from immunoSEQ multiplex PCR; TCRdb's copy has only in-frame clones and leaves some out. The top ten hold approximately 0.02% of the sample, which has a few hundred thousand clones, roughly 94% seen once. The material sequenced was thymocytes. The source is a human donor. The CDR3 runs from the conserved cysteine through the conserved F or W.

j_call | cdr3_length | v_call | cdr3_aa
- | 13 | TRBV29-1 | CSVFRESAYEQYF
TRBJ1-5 | 17 | TRBV27 | CASSPGGAADSNQPQHF
TRBJ1-2 | 17 | TRBV15 | CATSRYMTGRRGYGYTF
TRBJ1-3 | 15 | TRBV29-1 | CSVGEGRLSGNTIYF
TRBJ2-1 | 13 | TRBV7-3 | CASSPDRYNEQFF
TRBJ1-2 | 16 | TRBV4-2 | CASSQPQGQENYGYTF
TRBJ1-1 | 12 | TRBV9 | CASSEPAPQAFF
TRBJ2-5 | 19 | TRBV4-2 | CASSQDIASGIKSTETQYF
TRBJ2-2 | 16 | TRBV4-3 | CASSQVPGLVRGELFF
TRBJ2-1 | 16 | TRBV6-1 | CASREKQGIFYNEQFF
TRBJ2-5 | 14 | TRBV19 | CASSIGQGLGAQYF
TRBJ2-7 | 15 | TRBV19 | CASSTTGGVAYEQYF
TRBJ1-2 | 13 | TRBV15 | CATGDIRGYGYTF
TRBJ1-2 | 14 | TRBV28 | CASRQGQANYGYTF
TRBJ2-3 | 16 | TRBV6-1 | CASSEGEAGRTDTQYF
TRBJ2-7 | 16 | TRBV5-1 | CASSLDRRPPSYEQYF
TRBJ2-2 | 14 | TRBV6-5 | CASSTLQGAGELFF
TRBJ1-4 | 14 | TRBV28 | CASSLGDTYEKLFF
TRBJ1-1 | 14 | TRBV13 | CASSIVGRGTEAFF
TRBJ2-1 | 18 | TRBV29-1 | CSVEHYTSGRYIFNEQFF
TRBJ1-5 | 17 | TRBV7-2 | CASSLTGTGTGNQPQHF
TRBJ2-5 | 11 | TRBV20-1 | CSVRYGETQYF